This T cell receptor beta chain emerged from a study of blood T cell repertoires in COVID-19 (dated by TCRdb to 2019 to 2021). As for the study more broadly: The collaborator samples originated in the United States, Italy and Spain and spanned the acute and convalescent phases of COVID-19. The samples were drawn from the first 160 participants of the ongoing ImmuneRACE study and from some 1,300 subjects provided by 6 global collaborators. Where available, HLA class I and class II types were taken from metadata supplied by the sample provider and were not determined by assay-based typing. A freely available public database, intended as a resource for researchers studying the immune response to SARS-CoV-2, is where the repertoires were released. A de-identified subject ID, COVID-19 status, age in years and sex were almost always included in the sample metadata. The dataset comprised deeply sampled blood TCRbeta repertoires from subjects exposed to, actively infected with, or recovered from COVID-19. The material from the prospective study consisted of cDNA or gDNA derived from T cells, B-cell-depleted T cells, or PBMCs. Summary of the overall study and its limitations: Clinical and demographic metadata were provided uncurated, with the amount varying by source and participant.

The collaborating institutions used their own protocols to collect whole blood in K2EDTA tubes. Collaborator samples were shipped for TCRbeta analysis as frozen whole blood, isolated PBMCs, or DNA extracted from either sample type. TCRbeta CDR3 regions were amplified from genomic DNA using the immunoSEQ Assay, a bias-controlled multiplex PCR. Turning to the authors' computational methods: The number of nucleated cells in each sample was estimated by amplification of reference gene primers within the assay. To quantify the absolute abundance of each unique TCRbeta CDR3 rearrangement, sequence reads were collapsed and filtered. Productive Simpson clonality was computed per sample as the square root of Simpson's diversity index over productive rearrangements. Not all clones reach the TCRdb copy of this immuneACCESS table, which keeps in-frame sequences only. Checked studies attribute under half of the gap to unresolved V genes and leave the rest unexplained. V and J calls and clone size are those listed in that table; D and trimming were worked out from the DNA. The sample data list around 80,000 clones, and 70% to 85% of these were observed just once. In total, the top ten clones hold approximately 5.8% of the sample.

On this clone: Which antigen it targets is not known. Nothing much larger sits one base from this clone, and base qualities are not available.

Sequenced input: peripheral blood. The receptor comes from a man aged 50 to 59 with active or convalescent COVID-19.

This receptor has the CDR3 CASSVSGGLSSYEQYF. The nucleotide sequence is TGTGCCAGTAGTGTCTCCGGAGGTCTGAGCTCCTACGAGCAGTACTTC. The rearranged chain carries TRBV19 and TRBJ2-7; TRBD2 is possibly the D segment (5 matching bases). CDR1 LNHDA and CDR2 SQIVND were looked up in the germline V gene (reference sequence). Measured from the cysteine to the phenylalanine, the CDR3 is 16 residues long. Of all the DNA, just the CDR3 is kept, 48 bases in frame from base 1. Trimming at the junction amounts to 5 bases on V and 0 bases on J, and the germline ends lie 17 bases apart. The full variable domain, completed from the reference TRBV19 and TRBJ2-7 proteins outside the CDR3, reads DGGITQSPKYLFRKEGQNVTLSCEQNLNHDAMYWYRQDPGQGLRLIYYSQIVNDFQKGDIAEGYSVSREKKESFPLTVTSAQKNPTAFYLCASSVSGGLSSYEQYFGPGTRLTVT.